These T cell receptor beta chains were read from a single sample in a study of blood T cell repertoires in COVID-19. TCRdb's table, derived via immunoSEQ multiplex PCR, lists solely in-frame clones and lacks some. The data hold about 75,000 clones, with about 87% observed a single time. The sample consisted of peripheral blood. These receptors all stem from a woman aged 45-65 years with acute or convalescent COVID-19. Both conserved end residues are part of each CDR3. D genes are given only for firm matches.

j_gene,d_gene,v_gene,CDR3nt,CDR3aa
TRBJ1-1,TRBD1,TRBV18,TGTGCCAGCTCAGGGACAGGCGGGACTGAAGCTTTCTTT,CASSGTGGTEAFF
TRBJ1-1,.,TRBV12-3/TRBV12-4,TGTGCCAGCATGTGGGCCAACACTGAAGCTTTCTTT,CASMWANTEAFF
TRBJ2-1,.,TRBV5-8,TGTGCCAGCAGCTTGGAGTGGCTCAGCTCCTACAATGAGCAGTTCTTC,CASSLEWLSSYNEQFF
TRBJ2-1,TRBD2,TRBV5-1,TGCGCCAGCAGCTCGCCGGGACTAGGAAGCCTTGAGCAGTTCTTC,CASSSPGLGSLEQFF
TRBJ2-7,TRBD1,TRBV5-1,TGCGCCAGCAGCCACGGGACAGGGAGTTACGAGCAGTACTTC,CASSHGTGSYEQYF
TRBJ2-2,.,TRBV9,TGTGCCAGCAGCGTAGGATGGGGGGGCTTGACCGGGGAGCTGTTTTTT,CASSVGWGGLTGELFF
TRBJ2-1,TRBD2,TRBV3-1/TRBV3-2,TGTGCCAGCAGAACCACCGGGACTAGCGGGAGCTATGAGCAGTTCTTC,CASRTTGTSGSYEQFF
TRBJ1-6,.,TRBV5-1,TGCGCCAGCAGCTTGGTTGTGCGTCGCGATCGCTATTCACCCCTCCACTTT,CASSLVVRRDRYSPLHF
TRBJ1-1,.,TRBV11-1,TGTGCCAGCAGCTTACAGGTTACCAACACTGAAGCTTTCTTT,CASSLQVTNTEAFF
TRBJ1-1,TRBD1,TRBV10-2,TGCGCCAGCAAAGGACAGGAAAGGTTGAACACTGAAGCTTTCTTT,CASKGQERLNTEAFF
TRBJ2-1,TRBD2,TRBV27,TGTGCCAGCACTGTGACTAGCGGGAGTGCTGAGCAGTTCTTC,CASTVTSGSAEQFF
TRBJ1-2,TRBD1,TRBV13,TGTGCCAGCGGACGGACAGGGCCTAACTATGGCTACACCTTC,CASGRTGPNYGYTF
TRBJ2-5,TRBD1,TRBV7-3,TGTGCCAGCAGCTTGGGTACAGGGGGCGGAAAGACCCAGTACTTC,CASSLGTGGGKTQYF
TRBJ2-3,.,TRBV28,TGTGCCAGCAGTTTAGCGGCGTTAGGCACAGATACGCAGTATTTT,CASSLAALGTDTQYF
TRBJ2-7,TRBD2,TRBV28,TGTGCCAGCAGTTCCTTCCTAGCGGGCTTCTACGAGCAGTACTTC,CASSSFLAGFYEQYF
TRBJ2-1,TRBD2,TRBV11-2,TGTGCCAGCAGCCCATCGGGCTCCGGGAGGAACCCCTACAATGAGCAGTTCTTC,CASSPSGSGRNPYNEQFF
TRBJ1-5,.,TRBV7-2,TGTGCCAGCAGCTTAAGGGGGGGGTCTCGCAATCAGCCCCAGCATTTT,CASSLRGGSRNQPQHF
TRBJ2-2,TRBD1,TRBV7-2,TGTGCCAGCAGCCCGGGACAGGCGTATGAGCTGTTTTTT,CASSPGQAYELFF
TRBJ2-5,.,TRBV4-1,TGCGCCAGCAGCCAGATGGGAGAGGGGACCCAGTACTTC,CASSQMGEGTQYF
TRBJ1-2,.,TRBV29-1,TGCAGCGTTGAAGATCGATGGACTCATGGCTACACCTTC,CSVEDRWTHGYTF
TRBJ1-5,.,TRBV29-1,TGCAGCGTTGAAATTAACGGTCAGCCCCAGCATTTT,CSVEINGQPQHF
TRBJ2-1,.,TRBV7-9,TGTGCTTCTTCTGAGGGTGGCTCCTACAATGAGCAGTTCTTC,CASSEGGSYNEQFF
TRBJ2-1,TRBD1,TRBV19,TGTGCCAGTCGAAGGGGGCCATATACCTACAATGAGCAGTTCTTC,CASRRGPYTYNEQFF
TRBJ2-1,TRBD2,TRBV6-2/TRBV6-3,TGTGCCAGCAGTTACGCGACTAGCGGGAGTCCACGCTTCTTC,CASSYATSGSPRFF
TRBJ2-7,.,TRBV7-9,TGTGCCAGCAGCTTAGCGCCAGGACTCACCTACGAGCAGTACTTC,CASSLAPGLTYEQYF
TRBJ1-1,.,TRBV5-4,TGTGCCAGCAGCTTGTCCAGGAACACTGAAGCTTTCTTT,CASSLSRNTEAFF
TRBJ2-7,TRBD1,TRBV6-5,TGTGCCAGCAGTCGGCCGGGACAGACATCCTACGAGCAGTACTTC,CASSRPGQTSYEQYF
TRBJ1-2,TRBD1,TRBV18,TGTGCCAGCTCACCGGGACAAGGGAGTACAGGGGGCGGCTACACCTTC,CASSPGQGSTGGGYTF
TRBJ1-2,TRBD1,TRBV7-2,TGTGCCAGCAGCTTAACCCGGACAGGGATGGACTATGGCTACACCTTC,CASSLTRTGMDYGYTF
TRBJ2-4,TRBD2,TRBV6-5,TGTGCCAGCAGTTCCAGGACTAGCGGGGCTAACATTCAGTACTTC,CASSSRTSGANIQYF